This TCR beta chain was sequenced during a study of OX40 agonist ivuxolimab in advanced cancers. Study-level points and caveats: Relative to CD4+ cells, CD8+ T cells on average had more expanded clones.

With respect to this clone: Its antigen remains unidentified.

Profiled with immunoSEQ multiplex PCR; TCRdb holds only in-frame clones, not every one. The sample holds fewer than 25,000 clones, 88% seen once. This receptor was taken from an adult with an advanced solid tumor such as melanoma, head and neck, liver or kidney cancer. The sequencing used CD4+ or CD8+ T cells sorted from blood, collected in a trial of the OX40 agonist ivuxolimab.

DNA for the CDR3: TGTGCCAGCAGTTTCTCGGGGGCTCTCATGAACACTGAAGCTTTCTTT. It is translated as CASSFSGALMNTEAFF. The V call is TRBV28, the J call TRBJ1-1; D is possibly TRBD1 (6 bases). The CDR3 covers 16 residues. The ends were cut back, 3 bases at V and 0 bases at J, with 14 bases in the middle. Per germline, CDR1 MDHEN and CDR2 SYDVKM.